A selection of T cell receptor beta chains follows, all from one sample in a study of blood T cell repertoires in COVID-19. Clones were sequenced by immunoSEQ multiplex PCR, and TCRdb holds only the in-frame ones, with some missing. The repertoire holds tens of thousands of clones, approximately 92% seen once, with more than 4.5% in the top ten. Material for sequencing was peripheral blood. These receptors all stem from a woman older than 75 with active COVID-19. Both conserved end residues are part of each CDR3. Fields, in order: CDR3 DNA, CDR3 protein, V gene, D gene, J gene, clone size. A D gene is named only where the DNA matches it firmly. A clone size is listed for some rows: how often the clone was seen (once, few, many), or a class if it is expanded.

DNA: TGTGCCAGCAGTTGGGACTCATCAGACGAGCAGTACTTC
CDR3: CASSWDSSDEQYF
V: TRBV6-5
D: -
J: TRBJ2-7
size: -

DNA: TGTGCCAGCAGTTTTCTTCGGACTAGCGGGAGAAACAATGAGCAGTTCTTC
CDR3: CASSFLRTSGRNNEQFF
V: TRBV6-2/TRBV6-3
D: TRBD2
J: TRBJ2-1
size: -

DNA: TGTGCCAGCAGTGAAGGGCTAGCGGGAGTTTACGAGCAGTACTTC
CDR3: CASSEGLAGVYEQYF
V: TRBV2
D: TRBD2
J: TRBJ2-7
size: -

DNA: TGTGCCAGCAGCTTTACAGGTTCCGGGGAGCTGTTTTTT
CDR3: CASSFTGSGELFF
V: TRBV7-3
D: -
J: TRBJ2-2
size: once

DNA: TGCGCCAGCAGCTTGGCACAGGGACTAATGTTGGGAGAGCAGTACTTC
CDR3: CASSLAQGLMLGEQYF
V: TRBV5-1
D: -
J: TRBJ2-7
size: once

DNA: TGTGCCAGCAGCGTAGGACGGGGAGGAGGGACCGGGGAGCTGTTTTTT
CDR3: CASSVGRGGGTGELFF
V: TRBV9
D: -
J: TRBJ2-2
size: once

DNA: TGTGCCAGCAGTTTATCGTACCCGGGAGTGTACATTCAGTACTTC
CDR3: CASSLSYPGVYIQYF
V: TRBV27
D: -
J: TRBJ2-4
size: -

DNA: TGCAGTGCTAGTAAAACTAGCGGGAGGTCCTACAATGAGCAGTTCTTC
CDR3: CSASKTSGRSYNEQFF
V: TRBV20-1
D: TRBD2
J: TRBJ2-1
size: once

DNA: TGTGCCAGCAGCCAAGGGAGTTCTGGCGGGAGGATTCTTATTCCCTACGAGCAGTACTTC
CDR3: CASSQGSSGGRILIPYEQYF
V: TRBV14
D: TRBD2
J: TRBJ2-7
size: once

DNA: TGTGCCAGCAGCCAAGTCAGCGGGAGCCGGCCCTACGAGCAGTACTTC
CDR3: CASSQVSGSRPYEQYF
V: TRBV14
D: TRBD2
J: TRBJ2-7
size: -

DNA: TGTGCCAGCAACTGCAGACAACCAACTAATGAAAAACTGTTTTTT
CDR3: CASNCRQPTNEKLFF
V: TRBV7-2
D: -
J: TRBJ1-4
size: -

DNA: TGCGCCAGCAGCTTGGCCCCCCGGGAGACCCAGTACTTC
CDR3: CASSLAPRETQYF
V: TRBV5-1
D: -
J: TRBJ2-5
size: -

DNA: TGCAGAGTCAGAAGCTCCTACGAGCAGTACTTC
CDR3: CRVRSSYEQYF
V: TRBV20-1
D: -
J: TRBJ2-7
size: -

DNA: TGCAGCGTTTTGGGGGCGGTCGGAGCTTTCTTT
CDR3: CSVLGAVGAFF
V: TRBV29-1
D: -
J: TRBJ1-1
size: -

DNA: TGTGCCAGCAGCTTTTGGGGACTAGCGGTCACCGGGGAGCTGTTTTTT
CDR3: CASSFWGLAVTGELFF
V: TRBV7-2
D: TRBD2
J: TRBJ2-2
size: once

DNA: TGTGCCAGCAGCCCGCGGACAGTAGGTGAAGCTTTCTTT
CDR3: CASSPRTVGEAFF
V: TRBV5-5
D: -
J: TRBJ1-1
size: -

DNA: TGTGCCAGCAGCCCCTCCGCAGGAACTCTCTCTGGAAACACCATATATTTT
CDR3: CASSPSAGTLSGNTIYF
V: TRBV4-2
D: -
J: TRBJ1-3
size: -

DNA: TGTGCCACCGCACAGGGTCTCAACACTGAAGCTTTCTTT
CDR3: CATAQGLNTEAFF
V: TRBV10-3
D: -
J: TRBJ1-1
size: -

DNA: TGCAGCGGGCACAGGGCGGGCTATGGCTACACCTTC
CDR3: CSGHRAGYGYTF
V: TRBV29-1
D: -
J: TRBJ1-2
size: -

DNA: TGCGCCAGCATATGCGGGAGGACTAGCGGGAGCAATGAGCAGTTCTTC
CDR3: CASICGRTSGSNEQFF
V: TRBV23-1
D: TRBD2
J: TRBJ2-1
size: -

DNA: TGTGCCAGCAGCCCAGACAGGGCGGATGGCTACACCTTC
CDR3: CASSPDRADGYTF
V: TRBV2
D: TRBD1
J: TRBJ1-2
size: -

DNA: TGTGCCAGCAGACCTCCAGGGCCCCCCGGGGAGCTGTTTTTT
CDR3: CASRPPGPPGELFF
V: TRBV6-2/TRBV6-3
D: -
J: TRBJ2-2
size: -

DNA: TGCGCCAGCAGCTACGAAATCCCGGGACAGGGTAGGTACGAGCAGTACTTC
CDR3: CASSYEIPGQGRYEQYF
V: TRBV5-1
D: TRBD1
J: TRBJ2-7
size: -

DNA: TGTGCCAGCAGCCTTTTGGGACAGAACTCCTACGAGCAGTACTTC
CDR3: CASSLLGQNSYEQYF
V: TRBV3-1/TRBV3-2
D: TRBD1
J: TRBJ2-7
size: -

DNA: TGTGCCAGCTCACCAACGACAGGAGGTATCGATCAGCCCCAGCATTTT
CDR3: CASSPTTGGIDQPQHF
V: TRBV18
D: -
J: TRBJ1-5
size: -

DNA: TGTGCCAGCAGCTCCACTTGGGAGGTGGCCAAAAACATTCAGTACTTC
CDR3: CASSSTWEVAKNIQYF
V: TRBV11-2
D: -
J: TRBJ2-4
size: -

DNA: TGTGCCAGCACGCGGAGTAGCGGGGCAGACAATGAGCAGTTCTTC
CDR3: CASTRSSGADNEQFF
V: TRBV9
D: TRBD2
J: TRBJ2-1
size: -

DNA: TGTGCCAGCAGCTTGGCTATCAAGAACGACAATGAGCAGTTCTTC
CDR3: CASSLAIKNDNEQFF
V: TRBV5-4
D: -
J: TRBJ2-1
size: -

DNA: TGTGCCAGCAGCGGTCGGACAGGGCCTAATTCACCCCTCCACTTT
CDR3: CASSGRTGPNSPLHF
V: TRBV9
D: TRBD1
J: TRBJ1-6
size: -

DNA: TGCGCCAGCAGCCGAGGTGACTGGTCTAGCACAGATACGCAGTATTTT
CDR3: CASSRGDWSSTDTQYF
V: TRBV4-1
D: -
J: TRBJ2-3
size: -

DNA: TGTGCCAGCGGACAGGGCTACAATGAGCAGTTCTTC
CDR3: CASGQGYNEQFF
V: TRBV7-3
D: TRBD1
J: TRBJ2-1
size: -

DNA: TGTGCCAGCTCACCACCAGGGACTTTGGCTGGGGCCAACGTCCTGACTTTC
CDR3: CASSPPGTLAGANVLTF
V: TRBV18
D: -
J: TRBJ2-6
size: -

DNA: TGTGCCAGTAGTAGGGACAGGGGGAACTACAATGAGCAGTTCTTC
CDR3: CASSRDRGNYNEQFF
V: TRBV19
D: TRBD1
J: TRBJ2-1
size: -

DNA: TGTGCCAGCAGTTTGGACAGAAACTTCAATCAGCCCCAGCATTTT
CDR3: CASSLDRNFNQPQHF
V: TRBV6-5
D: -
J: TRBJ1-5
size: -

DNA: TGTGCCAGCAGTTCAGGACAGTTCCTGGGGCCCCAGCATTTT
CDR3: CASSSGQFLGPQHF
V: TRBV6-2/TRBV6-3
D: -
J: TRBJ1-5
size: few

DNA: TGCGCCAGCAGCTCGGGGACAGGAGCTAACACTGAAGCTTTCTTT
CDR3: CASSSGTGANTEAFF
V: TRBV5-1
D: TRBD1
J: TRBJ1-1
size: -

DNA: TGTGCCAGCTCACGAAGCGGACAGGGGGCGGGAGATACGCAGTATTTT
CDR3: CASSRSGQGAGDTQYF
V: TRBV18
D: TRBD1
J: TRBJ2-3
size: once

DNA: TGTGCCAGCAGCATCGTAGCCTTAGCGGGAGGGCCCTACAATGAGCAGTTCTTC
CDR3: CASSIVALAGGPYNEQFF
V: TRBV7-9
D: TRBD2
J: TRBJ2-1
size: -

DNA: TGTGCCAGCAGTCCCTCCGGACTAGCGGGAGAAACAGATACGCAGTATTTT
CDR3: CASSPSGLAGETDTQYF
V: TRBV28
D: TRBD2
J: TRBJ2-3
size: -

DNA: TGTGCCAGCAGTTACCCCCTGGGAAAACTAGCGGGAGTTCAAGAGCAGTACTTC
CDR3: CASSYPLGKLAGVQEQYF
V: TRBV6-2/TRBV6-3
D: TRBD2
J: TRBJ2-7
size: -

DNA: TGTGCCAGCAGTCTAGGACTAGCGGGGGTAACCTACGAGCAGTACTTC
CDR3: CASSLGLAGVTYEQYF
V: TRBV27
D: TRBD2
J: TRBJ2-7
size: once

DNA: TGTGCCAGCAACCGACTAGCGGGAGGGATCACAGATACGCAGTATTTT
CDR3: CASNRLAGGITDTQYF
V: TRBV9
D: TRBD2
J: TRBJ2-3
size: -

DNA: TGTGCCAGCAGCAATTCGGGGAGGAACACTGAAGCTTTCTTT
CDR3: CASSNSGRNTEAFF
V: TRBV5-5
D: -
J: TRBJ1-1
size: -

DNA: TGTGCCGGAAGCGGGACAGGCTATCAGCCCCAGCATTTT
CDR3: CAGSGTGYQPQHF
V: TRBV19
D: TRBD1
J: TRBJ1-5
size: -

DNA: TGTGCCAGCAGCTCGCCCTCGAGCGGACTTGAGCAGTTCTTC
CDR3: CASSSPSSGLEQFF
V: TRBV7-9
D: -
J: TRBJ2-1
size: -

DNA: TGCGCCAGCAGCTTAGGGGGCTCCCACAATGAGCAGTTCTTC
CDR3: CASSLGGSHNEQFF
V: TRBV5-1
D: TRBD1
J: TRBJ2-1
size: -

DNA: TGTGCCAGCAGCTCTCGGGGGGCGGGGTTTACCTACGAGCAGTACTTC
CDR3: CASSSRGAGFTYEQYF
V: TRBV5-4
D: -
J: TRBJ2-7
size: -

DNA: TGTGCCAGCAGCTCCAACCCTTGGCGGGACGGCGTGCAGTACTTC
CDR3: CASSSNPWRDGVQYF
V: TRBV11-2
D: -
J: TRBJ2-7
size: -

DNA: TGTGCCAGCAGCTTGGGAGGGCGCGAACGCTCCTACGAGCAGTACTTC
CDR3: CASSLGGRERSYEQYF
V: TRBV5-4
D: -
J: TRBJ2-7
size: -

DNA: TGTGCCAGCAGTTTCTCGGCGGCGGGAGGGTGGGAGACCCAGTACTTC
CDR3: CASSFSAAGGWETQYF
V: TRBV28
D: TRBD2
J: TRBJ2-5
size: -

DNA: TGTGCCAGCAGTTACGGGACTAAGTCGTTCTTC
CDR3: CASSYGTKSFF
V: TRBV5-6
D: TRBD2
J: TRBJ2-1
size: -

DNA: TGTGCCAGCAGTCCGGACATTAGCACAGATACGCAGTATTTT
CDR3: CASSPDISTDTQYF
V: TRBV2
D: -
J: TRBJ2-3
size: -

DNA: TGTGCCAGCAGTGAATTCAGCGGGAGGTCGTCTGAGACCCAGTACTTC
CDR3: CASSEFSGRSSETQYF
V: TRBV25-1
D: TRBD2
J: TRBJ2-5
size: -

DNA: TGTGCCGGAAGACGTAGCGGGAGGGTCGGCGAGCAGTACTTC
CDR3: CAGRRSGRVGEQYF
V: TRBV6-5
D: TRBD2
J: TRBJ2-7
size: -

DNA: TGTGCCAGCAGCTTGGCATCCGGGTCCCTCACCTACCAAGAGACCCAGTACTTC
CDR3: CASSLASGSLTYQETQYF
V: TRBV5-6
D: -
J: TRBJ2-5
size: -

DNA: TGTGCCAGCGCGGGACAGGGGTTCACCGGGGAGCTGTTTTTT
CDR3: CASAGQGFTGELFF
V: TRBV19
D: TRBD1
J: TRBJ2-2
size: once

DNA: TGTGCCAGCAGCTCTCCGGGACAGGCCCCCTATGGCTACACCTTC
CDR3: CASSSPGQAPYGYTF
V: TRBV7-9
D: TRBD1
J: TRBJ1-2
size: -

DNA: TGTGCCACCAGTGAGTCACTAGCGACACCAAGGGACAATGAGCAGTTCTTC
CDR3: CATSESLATPRDNEQFF
V: TRBV24-1
D: TRBD2
J: TRBJ2-1
size: -

DNA: TGCGCCAGCAGCCTAGGACTAGCGGGAGGGCCCACAGATACGCAGTATTTT
CDR3: CASSLGLAGGPTDTQYF
V: TRBV5-1
D: TRBD2
J: TRBJ2-3
size: -